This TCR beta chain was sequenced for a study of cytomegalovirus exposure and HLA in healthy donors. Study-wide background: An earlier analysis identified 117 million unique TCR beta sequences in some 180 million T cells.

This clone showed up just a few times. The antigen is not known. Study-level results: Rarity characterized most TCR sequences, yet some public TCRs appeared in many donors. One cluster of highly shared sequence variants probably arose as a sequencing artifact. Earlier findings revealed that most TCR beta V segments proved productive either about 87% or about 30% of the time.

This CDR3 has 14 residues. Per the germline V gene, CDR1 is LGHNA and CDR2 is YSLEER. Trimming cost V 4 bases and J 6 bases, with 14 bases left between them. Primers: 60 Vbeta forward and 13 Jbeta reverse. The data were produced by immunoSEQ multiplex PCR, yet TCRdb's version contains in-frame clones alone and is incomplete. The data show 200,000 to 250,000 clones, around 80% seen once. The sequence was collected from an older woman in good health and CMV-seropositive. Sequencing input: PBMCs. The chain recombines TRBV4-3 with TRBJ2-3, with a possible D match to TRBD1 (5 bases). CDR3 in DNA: TGCGCCAGCAGCCTCCAGACAGTTAGGGATACGCAGTATTTT. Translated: CASSLQTVRDTQYF.